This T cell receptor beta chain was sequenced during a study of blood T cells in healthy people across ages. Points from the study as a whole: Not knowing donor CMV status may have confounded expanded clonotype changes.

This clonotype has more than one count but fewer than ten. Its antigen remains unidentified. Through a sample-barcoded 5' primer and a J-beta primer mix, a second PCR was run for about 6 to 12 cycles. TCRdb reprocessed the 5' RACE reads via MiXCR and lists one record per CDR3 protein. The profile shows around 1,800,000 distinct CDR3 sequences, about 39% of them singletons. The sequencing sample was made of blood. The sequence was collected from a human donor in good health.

CDR3 sequence: CSATGTFRGTDTQYF. CDR3 bases: TGCAGTGCTACAGGGACCTTCAGGGGGACAGATACGCAGTATTTT. The chain carries TRBV20-1 and TRBJ2-3, with 7 bases matching TRBD1. The length of the CDR3 is 15 residues. Germline V gives CDR1 DFQATT, CDR2 SNEGSKA (reference sequence). The V gene end was trimmed by 4 bases and the J gene end by 3 bases; junction bases not matched to a gene: 10.